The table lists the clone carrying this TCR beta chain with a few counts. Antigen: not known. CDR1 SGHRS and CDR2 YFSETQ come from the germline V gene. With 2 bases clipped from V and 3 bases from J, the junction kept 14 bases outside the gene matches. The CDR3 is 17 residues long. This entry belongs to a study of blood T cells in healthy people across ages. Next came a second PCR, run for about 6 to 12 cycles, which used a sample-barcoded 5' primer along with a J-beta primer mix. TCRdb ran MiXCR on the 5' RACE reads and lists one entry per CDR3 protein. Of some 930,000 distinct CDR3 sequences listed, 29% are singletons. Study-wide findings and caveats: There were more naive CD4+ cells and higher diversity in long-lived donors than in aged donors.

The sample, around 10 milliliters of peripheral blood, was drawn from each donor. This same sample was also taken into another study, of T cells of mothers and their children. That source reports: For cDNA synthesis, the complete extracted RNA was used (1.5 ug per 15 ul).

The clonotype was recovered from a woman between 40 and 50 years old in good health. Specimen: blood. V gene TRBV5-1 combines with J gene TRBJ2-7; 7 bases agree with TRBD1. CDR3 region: CASSFSTGVSGFYEQYF. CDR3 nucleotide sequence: TGCGCCAGCAGCTTTTCAACAGGGGTCTCGGGGTTCTACGAGCAGTACTTC.